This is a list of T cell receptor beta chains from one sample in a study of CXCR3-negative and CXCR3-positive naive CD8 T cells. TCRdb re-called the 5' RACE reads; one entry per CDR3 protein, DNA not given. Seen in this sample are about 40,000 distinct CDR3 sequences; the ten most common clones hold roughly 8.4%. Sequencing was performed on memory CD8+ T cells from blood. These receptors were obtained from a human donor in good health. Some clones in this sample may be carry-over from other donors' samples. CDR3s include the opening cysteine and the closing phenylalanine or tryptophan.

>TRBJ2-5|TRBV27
CASSLLDQETQYF
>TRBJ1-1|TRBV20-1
CSATDPIPQNTEAFF
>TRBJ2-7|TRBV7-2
CASSLEPGTGGYEQYF
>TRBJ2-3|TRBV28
CASSLEGPKSTDTQYF
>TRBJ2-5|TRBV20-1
CSASTGLTETQYF
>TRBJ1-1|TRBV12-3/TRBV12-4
CASSFGGVTASTMNTEAFF
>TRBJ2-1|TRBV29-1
CSVPGLAGYEQFF
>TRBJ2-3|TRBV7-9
CASSPIAGGRTDTQYF
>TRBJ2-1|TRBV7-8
CASSFSGTGAKNNEQFF
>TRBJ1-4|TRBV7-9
CASSSLGQGEKLFF
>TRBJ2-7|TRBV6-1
CASSTAGGMSYEQYF
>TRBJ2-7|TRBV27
CASSLSAQAPYEQYF
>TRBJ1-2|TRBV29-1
CSVGQVATGDYGYTF